What follows are 15 T cell receptor beta chains derived from one specimen sequenced in a study of blood T cell repertoires in COVID-19. Measured with immunoSEQ multiplex PCR; TCRdb has only the in-frame clones, and not every one. The top ten hold approximately 4% of the sample, which has some 300,000 clones, about 90% seen once. Sequenced: PBMCs or T cells enriched from blood (not recorded which). The receptor source for this set is a woman younger than 35 with acute COVID-19.

This clone was observed once. The J gene is TRBJ2-3, the V gene TRBV30, with 9 bases fitting TRBD2. From germline, CDR1 is GTSNPN and CDR2 SVGIG (reference sequence). CDR3 length equals 15 residues. With V trimmed by 3 bases and J by 0 bases, 4 bases remained unmatched. The CDR3 reads CAWRPTSGSTDTQYF. CDR3 DNA sequence: TGTGCCTGGAGGCCGACTAGCGGTAGCACAGATACGCAGTATTTT.

The chain has TRBV29-1 and TRBJ1-2, with a tentative D call TRBD1 (6 bases). The CDR3 is 13 amino acids. Germline V gene sequence: CDR1 SQVTM, CDR2 ANQGSEA. Trimming pared 6 bases from V and 4 bases from J, leaving 15 bases between. The CDR3 sequence: CSVRLGTSYGYTF. The DNA of the CDR3 is TGCAGCGTCCGACTCGGGACATCCTATGGCTACACCTTC.

The chain employs TRBV23-1 and TRBJ1-2; possibly TRBD1 for D (5 bases). TRBV23-1 carries the ORF label, with uncertain function. Trimming took off 4 bases at V and 7 bases at J, with 16 bases between the two ends. This CDR3 is built from 14 residues. The chain's CDR3 is CASSRDLNRLGYTF. CDR3 nucleotide sequence: TGCGCCAGCAGTCGGGATCTCAACAGGCTTGGCTACACCTTC.

V gene TRBV30 combines with J gene TRBJ2-1; 8 bases align to TRBD1. The length of the CDR3 is 13 residues. CDR1 is GTSNPN, CDR2 SVGIG, per germline (reference sequence). V was clipped by 8 bases and J by 4 bases; unmatched bases: 7. The CDR3: CAEGQDFYNEQFF. The CDR3 region has the DNA TGTGCCGAGGGACAGGATTTTTACAATGAGCAGTTCTTC.

The rearrangement uses TRBV19 and TRBJ1-5, with 12 nucleotides matching TRBD1. V gave up 3 bases and J gave up 1 base; unmatched junction bases: 10. The germline CDR1 and CDR2 sequences are LNHDA and SQIVND (reference sequence). The CDR3 contains 19 residues. The CDR3 DNA reads TGTGCCAGTAGTATGGACCGGGACAGGGGGCGCCGGAGCAATCAGCCCCAGCATTTT. This gives the protein CASSMDRDRGRRSNQPQHF.

The chain couples TRBV7-9 to TRBJ2-5; D is perhaps TRBD2 (5 bases). Germline CDR1 is SEHNR and CDR2 is FQNEAQ (reference sequence). The V end was cut by 4 bases, the J end by 0 bases, with 12 bases between. The CDR3 covers 15 residues. CDR3 bases: TGTGCCAGCAGCTCGATTGGACTGGACCAAGAGACCCAGTACTTC. This gives the protein CASSSIGLDQETQYF.

V is TRBV6-5 and J is TRBJ2-5; 7 bases are a match to TRBD2. The CDR3 extends over 15 amino acids. In germline, CDR1 is MNHEY, CDR2 SVGAGI. V lost 9 bases, J lost 2 bases, and 12 bases stayed unmatched. The CDR3 loop is CASVGGGRGQETQYF. CDR3 DNA: TGTGCCAGTGTGGGGGGGGGAAGAGGACAAGAGACCCAGTACTTC.

V usage is TRBV28 and J usage is TRBJ2-7; D gene ambiguous. The germline gives CDR1 MDHEN, CDR2 SYDVKM. Trimming stripped 3 bases from V and 2 bases from J, with 17 bases between. The CDR3 extends over 16 amino acids. The CDR3 DNA sequence: TGTGCCAGCAGTTTCCTCGCCGGTGCATCGGCCTACGAGCAGTACTTC. Translated, it gives CASSFLAGASAYEQYF.

The rearrangement links TRBV28 to TRBJ1-5; D gene uncertain. V lost 8 bases and J 6 bases, leaving 11 bases between the germline ends. CDR3 length: 12 amino acids. The germline CDR1 and CDR2 sequences are MDHEN and SYDVKM. CDR3 amino acids: CASYKFPQPQHF. CDR3 nucleotides: TGTGCCAGCTATAAATTCCCTCAGCCCCAGCATTTT.

CDR3 nucleotides: TGTGCCAGTAGTCCAGCAGGGCCCCCTAGCACTGAAGCTTTCTTT. Residues: CASSPAGPPSTEAFF. This sequence joins TRBV19 and TRBJ1-1; a possible D gene is TRBD1 (5 bases). Germline CDR1 and CDR2: LNHDA and SQIVND (reference sequence). The CDR3 covers 15 residues. With 5 bases removed from V and 4 bases from J, the gap between germline ends came to 17 bases.

V is TRBV10-3 and J is TRBJ2-7; TRBD1 might be the D (5 bases). This CDR3 is built from 12 residues. The germline CDR1 and CDR2 sequences are ENHRY and SYGVKD. Trimming stripped 8 bases from V and 5 bases from J, with 13 bases between. Here the CDR3 reads CAIGAEAHEQYF. The CDR3 DNA follows: TGTGCCATCGGGGCAGAGGCCCACGAGCAGTACTTC.

The chain has TRBV19 and TRBJ2-1; 9 bases fit TRBD2. With 6 bases clipped from V and 3 bases from J, the junction kept 6 bases outside the gene matches. This CDR3 comprises 15 residues. CDR1 LNHDA and CDR2 SQIVND come from the germline V gene (reference sequence). The CDR3, as DNA: TGTGCCAGTAGGGAGACTAGCGGAAACTACAATGAGCAGTTCTTC. Encoded protein: CASRETSGNYNEQFF.

On this clone: At one of its ends the junction is not consistent with the germline gene, which may arise from a read error. Other DNA sequences in this specimen translate into the identical CDR3. The chain couples TRBV7-2 to TRBJ2-7; 7 positions match TRBD2. The CDR3 spans 15 residues. Germline values: CDR1 SGHTA, CDR2 FQGNSA. This CDR3 reads CASSLSGGPSYEQYF. The DNA for the CDR3 is TGTGCTAGCAGCTTATCGGGAGGCCCGTCCTACGAGCAGTACTTC.

This clone was detected only a few times. The V gene is TRBV12-5, the J gene TRBJ1-4; 10 bases agree with TRBD1. Unmatched junction bases numbered 6, after V lost 6 bases and J lost 8 bases. The CDR3 runs to 14 residues. Germline lookup yields CDR1 LGHNT and CDR2 FRNRAP. The CDR3, as DNA: TGTGCTAGTGGCTCTGACAGGGGGCGAGAAAAACTGTTTTTT. Translated: CASGSDRGREKLFF.

The genes are TRBV30 and TRBJ2-5; D not certain. V was trimmed by 1 base and J by 2 bases, leaving 11 bases between them. CDR1 GTSNPN and CDR2 SVGIG come from the germline V gene (reference sequence). The CDR3 totals 14 residues. The CDR3: CAWSAAALQETQYF. The CDR3 DNA reads TGTGCCTGGAGTGCCGCGGCACTGCAAGAGACCCAGTACTTC. The full variable domain, rest sourced from reference TRBV30 and TRBJ2-5, is SQTIHQWPATLVQPVGSPLSLECTVEGTSNPNLYWYRQAAGRGLQLLFYSVGIGQISSEVPQNLSASRPQDRQFILSSKKLLLSDSGFYLCAWSAAALQETQYFGPGTRLLVL.